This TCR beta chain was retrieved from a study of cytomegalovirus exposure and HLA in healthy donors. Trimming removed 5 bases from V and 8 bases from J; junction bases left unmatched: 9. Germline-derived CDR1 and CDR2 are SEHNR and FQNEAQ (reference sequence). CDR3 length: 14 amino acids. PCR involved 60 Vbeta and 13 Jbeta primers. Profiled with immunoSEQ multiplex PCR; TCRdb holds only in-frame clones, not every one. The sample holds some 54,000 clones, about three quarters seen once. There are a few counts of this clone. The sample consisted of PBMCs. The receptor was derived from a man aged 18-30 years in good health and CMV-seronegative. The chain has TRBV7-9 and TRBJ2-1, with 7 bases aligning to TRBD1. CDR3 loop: CASSTRQGWDEQFF. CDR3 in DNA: TGTGCCAGCAGCACCCGACAGGGTTGGGATGAGCAGTTCTTC. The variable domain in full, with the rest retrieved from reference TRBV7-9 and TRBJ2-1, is DTGVSQNPRHKITKRGQNVTFRCDPISEHNRLYWYRQTLGQGPEFLTYFQNEAQLEKSRLLSDRFSAERPKGSFSTLEIQRTEQGDSAMYLCASSTRQGWDEQFFGPGTRLTVL.